Each of the 9 T cell receptor beta chains below was sequenced from the same sample in a study of shared clonotypes between healthy human individuals (dated by TCRdb to the early 2020s). Library preparation employed the immunoSEQ multiplex PCR assay. Entries here come from immuneACCESS through TCRdb and include only in-frame sequences with V and J called. Some clones fail to appear in such tables; in the studies checked, an unresolved V gene covers under half of the shortfall, and the cause of the remainder is unknown. In this sample the table shows millions of clones, about 92% of which occur a single time. More than 1.5% of the sample goes to the ten largest clones. CD8 naive samples were obtained by positive selection for CCR7 among CD45RO-negative cells, yielding a CD45RA+CCR7+ population from which TemRA cells were excluded. Source material: naive CD8+ T cells from PBMCs. This specimen's cell subset or site label, per the study, means: CD45RA+CCR7+. These receptors were collected from a young man in good health. Some clones in this sample may be carry-over from other donors' samples.

V usage is TRBV2 and J usage is TRBJ2-7; D uncertain. From germline, CDR1 is SNHLY and CDR2 FYNNEI. The CDR3 runs to 12 residues. V was cut by 7 bases and J by 3 bases, with 10 bases left in between. The CDR3 spells CASTNRNYEQYF. CDR3 DNA: TGTGCCAGCACGAATAGGAACTACGAGCAGTACTTC.

The CDR3 protein is CASSLWTVGDTQYF. Written as DNA, the CDR3 is TGCGCCAGCAGCTTGTGGACAGTCGGGGATACGCAGTATTTT. This sequence joins TRBV5-1 and TRBJ2-3; a weak D match, TRBD1 (6 bases). The V and J ends lost 1 base and 6 bases respectively, with 12 bases between them. This CDR3 is built from 14 residues. CDR1 SGHRS and CDR2 YFSETQ come from the germline V gene.

A note on this clone: The junction does not match germline at one end; this may be a read error. CDR3 region: CASRLGQGGSVWGQETQYF. The CDR3 DNA is TGCGCCAGCAGGTTGGGACAGGGAGGATCAGTCTGGGGGCAAGAGACCCAGTACTTC. The V and J genes are TRBV5-1 and TRBJ2-5; 9 positions match TRBD1. CDR1 and CDR2 (germline): SGHRS, YFSETQ. This CDR3 is built from 19 residues.

This chain joins TRBV27 and TRBJ1-1, with TRBD1 as a possible D gene (5 bases). The CDR3 loop spans 14 amino acids. From germline, CDR1 is MNHEY and CDR2 SMNVEV (reference sequence). Deletions cut 2 bases from V and 5 bases from J, with 12 bases between. The CDR3 loop is CASSLIGTQTEAFF. For the CDR3, the DNA is TGTGCCAGCAGTTTAATAGGGACCCAGACTGAAGCTTTCTTT.

The gene calls are TRBV5-4 and TRBJ2-1; unclear D gene. The ends were cut back, 2 bases at V and 6 bases at J, with 12 bases in the middle. This CDR3 contains 14 residues. From germline, CDR1 is SGHNT and CDR2 YYREEE (reference sequence). The CDR3 coding sequence is TGTGCCAGCAGCTTTTCTGGCGGTTCCAATGAGCAGTTCTTC. Translated: CASSFSGGSNEQFF.

CDR3 residues: CASSGDTAKNIQYF. CDR3 nucleotides: TGCGCCAGCAGCGGGGACACGGCCAAAAACATTCAGTACTTC. V gene TRBV5-1 combines with J gene TRBJ2-4, with a weak D call TRBD1 (6 bases). The CDR3 loop spans 14 amino acids. Trimming left V 4 bases short and J 1 base short, with 9 bases between. Germline V gene data show CDR1 as SGHRS and CDR2 as YFSETQ.

The gene calls are TRBV11-1 and TRBJ1-1; D call uncertain. CDR3 length equals 15 residues. The germline V gene has CDR1 SGHAT and CDR2 FQDESV (reference sequence). The V end lost 5 bases, the J end lost 1 base, and 14 bases lay between the germline ends. Here the CDR3 DNA reads TGTGCCAGCAGCCAGGAAAGAAAGGGGAACACTGAAGCTTTCTTT. Its protein product is CASSQERKGNTEAFF.

The gene calls are TRBV9 and TRBJ2-2; no clear D gene. CDR3 length equals 15 residues. Germline V gene data show CDR1 as SGDLS and CDR2 as YYNGEE. The V and J ends lost 4 bases and 7 bases respectively, with 17 bases between them. Here the CDR3 DNA reads TGTGCCAGCAGCCTAGGACCGAGCCCAGTCGGGGAGCTGTTTTTT. This sequence encodes CASSLGPSPVGELFF.

V gene TRBV27 combines with J gene TRBJ1-1; 8 positions agree with TRBD1. V lost 11 bases, J lost 5 bases, and 7 bases stayed unmatched. CDR1 is MNHEY and CDR2 is SMNVEV in the germline V gene (reference sequence). The CDR3 length is 12 residues. CDR3 loop: CAAGQGGTEAFF. The CDR3 region has the DNA TGTGCCGCAGGACAGGGAGGGACTGAAGCTTTCTTT.